The source of this TCR beta chain is a study of blood T cell repertoires in COVID-19. Whole-study context: Both acute and convalescent COVID-19 samples were obtained from the United States, Italy and Spain. Nucleic acid was either cDNA or gDNA, and it came from T cells, B-cell-depleted T cells, or PBMCs.

Original handling: Reference gene primer amplification yielded estimated nucleated cell counts. Data came from immunoSEQ multiplex PCR; TCRdb stores just in-frame clones and leaves some out. V and J calls and clone size are those listed in that table; D and trimming were worked out from the DNA. The sample shows some 120,000 clones, 70% to 80% of them seen only once. CDR3 length: 17 amino acids. V shed 2 bases and J 7 bases; nucleotides not matched to a gene: 17. Germline V gives CDR1 SGHNT, CDR2 YENEEA. This chain joins TRBV11-3 and TRBJ2-7; TRBD1 matches at 7 bases. The sequence came from a human donor in a cohort sampled during active COVID-19. Sequencing used peripheral blood. The CDR3 sequence is CASSLPVRQGTVLEQYF. CDR3 DNA sequence: TGTGCCAGCAGCTTACCAGTTCGCCAGGGGACAGTTTTGGAGCAGTACTTC.